The clone carrying this T cell receptor (beta chain) was picked up one time. Its target is unknown. The sample originates from a study of CD8+ T cells in alopecia areata. Study-level points and caveats: Tofacitinib significantly brought down scalp clonality and expanded CD8+ clones among top 100.

This CDR3 contains 12 residues. The germline CDR1 and CDR2 sequences are GTSNPN and SVGIG (reference sequence). After removal of 7 bases from V and 6 bases from J, the junction contained 7 bases not matched to a gene. Specified treatment: oral pan-JAK inhibitor, 5-10 mg twice daily. cDNA reverse transcribed from extracted RNA served as the sequencing template. This table comes from immunoSEQ multiplex PCR, and its TCRdb copy is limited to in-frame clones, with some not included. The sample holds some 200,000 clones, roughly 40% seen once. The sequencing here drew on CD4+ T cells sorted from blood, taken at roughly week 36, from a patient treated with tofacitinib. V usage is TRBV30 and J usage is TRBJ2-7; 9 nucleotides line up with TRBD1. The source is a human donor with alopecia areata. CDR3 amino acids: CASSGTGFEQYF. The CDR3 nucleotides are TGTGCCTCCTCCGGGACAGGGTTCGAGCAGTACTTC.